This T cell receptor beta chain was observed in a study of Graves' ophthalmopathy and Graves' hyperthyroidism. Study results and caveats: Most thyroid clonotypes with frequency above 0.001 were detected in blood too. From stable hyperthyroidism, ophthalmopathy was separated by a 13-signature model with approximately 90% sensitivity and around 80% specificity.

CDR3 size: 12 residues. Germline loops: CDR1 SGHTA, CDR2 FQGNSA. V was clipped by 5 bases and J by 6 bases, with 11 bases between them. In the case of this clonotype: Its antigen is currently unknown.

Researchers took RNA transcripts and amplified TCR beta CDR3 regions from them. Investigators did first-round RT-PCR with HTBI primers, then second-round multiplex PCR. Each CDR3 protein is one row after TCRdb ran MiXCR on the multiplex PCR reads. The repertoire holds hundreds of thousands of distinct CDR3 sequences, with around 21% as singletons. The genes are TRBV7-2 and TRBJ2-7; D is possibly TRBD1 or TRBD2 (5 bases each). Sample: peripheral blood. This clonotype was sampled from a woman aged 18-30 years with stable Graves' hyperthyroidism. CDR3: CASSTRDPEQYF. In DNA, the CDR3 is TGTGCCAGCAGCACCAGGGACCCCGAGCAGTACTTC.